Listed below are T cell receptor beta chains from one sample, sequenced in a study of Graves' ophthalmopathy and Graves' hyperthyroidism. TCRdb reprocessed the multiplex PCR reads via MiXCR and lists one record per CDR3 protein. The table shows hundreds of thousands of distinct CDR3 sequences, with roughly 39% occurring only once. Sequenced: peripheral blood. The receptors were gathered from an adult man with Graves' ophthalmopathy. The CDR3 runs from the conserved cysteine through the conserved F or W. The D gene is left open where the match is weak. The size entry is marked missing in some rows and otherwise reads once, few, many or a size class.

clone_size	cdr3_length	v_call	d_call	j_call	cdr3_aa	cdr3_nt
many	14	TRBV13	TRBD2	TRBJ2-7	CASSERGGDDEQYF	TGTGCCAGCAGCGAGCGGGGCGGTGACGACGAGCAGTACTTC
once	17	TRBV9	.	TRBJ1-5	CASSLAQGVGYEQPQHF	TGTGCCAGCAGCTTAGCACAGGGAGTAGGTTACGAGCAGCCCCAGCATTTT
.	16	TRBV25-1	TRBD1	TRBJ2-7	CTSRETPGGAYYEQYF	TGTACCAGCAGAGAAACCCCAGGGGGCGCATATTACGAGCAGTACTTC
few	13	TRBV5-6	.	TRBJ2-5	CASSWGGVETQYF	TGTGCCAGCAGTTGGGGGGGCGTAGAGACCCAGTACTTC
many	16	TRBV2	.	TRBJ1-6	CASSETQQTYNSPLHF	TGTGCCAGCAGTGAAACACAGCAGACCTATAATTCACCCCTCCACTTT
.	14	TRBV2	.	TRBJ2-7	CASSYAYRVYEQYF	TGTGCCAGCAGTTACGCCTACAGGGTATACGAGCAGTACTTC
.	14	TRBV9	.	TRBJ2-6	CASSVGQGANVLTF	TGTGCCAGCAGCGTTGGTCAGGGGGCCAACGTCCTGACTTTC
.	15	TRBV20-1	.	TRBJ2-6	CSARETGSGANVLTF	TGCAGTGCTAGAGAAACAGGGTCTGGGGCCAACGTCCTGACTTTC
once	14	TRBV7-9	.	TRBJ2-6	CASSFGARANVLTF	TGTGCCAGCAGCTTTGGGGCCAGGGCCAACGTCCTGACTTTC
.	17	TRBV10-3	.	TRBJ1-1	CASSYSPSRPSNTEAFF	TGTGCCAGCAGTTACTCGCCTTCCCGGCCTTCGAACACTGAAGCTTTCTTT
many	11	TRBV15	.	TRBJ2-7	CATSSYYEQYF	TGTGCCACCAGCAGCTACTACGAGCAGTACTTC
.	17	TRBV7-4	.	TRBJ1-2	CAIHGGGAASPYYGYTF	TGTGCCATCCATGGAGGTGGGGCAGCCAGCCCCTACTATGGCTACACCTTC
.	15	TRBV2	TRBD1	TRBJ1-5	CASSETGGSNQPQHF	TGTGCCAGCAGCGAGACAGGGGGTAGCAATCAGCCCCAGCATTTT
.	13	TRBV24-1	TRBD1	TRBJ1-5	CATSSQQGQPQHF	TGTGCCACCAGCAGCCAACAGGGGCAGCCCCAGCATTTT
few	14	TRBV6-5	TRBD2	TRBJ2-7	CASSAGLAFHEQYF	TGTGCCAGCAGTGCGGGACTAGCATTCCACGAGCAGTACTTC
.	12	TRBV25-1	.	TRBJ1-2	CASSDRAGGYTF	TGTGCCAGCAGTGACAGGGCGGGGGGCTACACCTTC
.	14	TRBV19	.	TRBJ1-1	CASSSGVGLTEAFF	TGTGCCAGTAGTTCCGGGGTTGGGCTCACTGAAGCTTTCTTT
.	12	TRBV10-3	TRBD1	TRBJ2-7	CAWVRDSYEQYF	TGTGCCTGGGTTCGGGACAGCTACGAGCAGTACTTC
once	14	TRBV2	.	TRBJ1-5	CASSSDGINQPQHF	TGTGCCAGCAGTTCCGACGGGATCAATCAGCCCCAGCATTTT
many	13	TRBV19	TRBD1	TRBJ2-7	CASRTGKQSEQYF	TGTGCCAGCAGGACAGGAAAACAATCCGAGCAGTACTTC
many	13	TRBV10-2	.	TRBJ1-1	CASSEQVGTEAFF	TGCGCCAGCAGTGAGCAGGTCGGCACTGAAGCTTTCTTT
many	14	TRBV10-2	.	TRBJ1-5	CASRATLNNQPQHF	TGCGCCAGCAGGGCCACTCTAAATAATCAGCCCCAGCATTTT
.	15	TRBV6-5	.	TRBJ1-5	CASSYRAGSNQPQHF	TGTGCCAGCAGTTACAGGGCAGGGAGCAATCAGCCCCAGCATTTT
.	13	TRBV7-9	.	TRBJ1-5	CASSEGLAVYEHF	TGTGCCAGCAGCGAGGGACTAGCGGTCTACGAGCATTTT
many	17	TRBV24-1	.	TRBJ2-7	CATSDPWSSDQENEQYF	TGTGCCACCAGTGATCCTTGGTCCAGCGATCAGGAGAACGAGCAGTACTTC
many	14	TRBV7-9	.	TRBJ2-7	CASSGAASSYEQYF	TGTGCCAGCAGTGGGGCCGCATCCTCCTACGAGCAGTACTTC
.	14	TRBV10-3	TRBD1	TRBJ2-5	CAINSGQFRETQYF	TGTGCCATCAATTCGGGACAGTTTCGAGAGACCCAGTACTTC
.	17	TRBV7-6	TRBD1	TRBJ2-2	CASSTITGGTNTGELFF	TGTGCCAGCAGCACTATTACAGGGGGAACTAACACCGGGGAGCTGTTTTTT
.	12	TRBV29-1	TRBD1	TRBJ1-1	CSATGQGSEAFF	TGCAGCGCCACGGGACAGGGTTCTGAAGCTTTCTTT
.	15	TRBV9	.	TRBJ2-7	CASRVGGDATYEQYF	TGTGCCAGCCGCGTAGGGGGGGACGCAACCTACGAGCAGTACTTC
many	13	TRBV7-9	.	TRBJ2-7	CASSFDPDYEQYF	TGTGCCAGCAGCTTCGACCCCGACTACGAGCAGTACTTC
many	14	TRBV12-3/TRBV12-4	.	TRBJ2-6	CASSPQAGANVLTF	TGTGCCAGCAGTCCCCAAGCCGGGGCCAACGTCCTGACTTTC
.	12	TRBV3-1	.	TRBJ2-5	CASSRSTETQYF	TGTGCCAGCAGCCGATCAACGGAGACCCAGTACTTC
many	14	TRBV4-1	.	TRBJ1-4	CASSQVGRNEKLFF	TGCGCCAGCAGCCAAGTTGGGCGTAATGAAAAACTGTTTTTT
.	12	TRBV10-3	.	TRBJ1-2	CAIRVTDYGYTF	TGTGCCATCAGGGTGACTGACTATGGCTACACCTTC
once	14	TRBV7-9	TRBD2	TRBJ2-1	CASSPSGGAREQFF	TGTGCCAGCAGCCCTAGCGGGGGGGCACGGGAGCAGTTCTTC
.	17	TRBV15	.	TRBJ1-4	CATSSDPLAATNEKLFF	TGTGCCACCAGCAGTGACCCCTTGGCGGCAACTAATGAAAAACTGTTTTTT
many	13	TRBV6-5	.	TRBJ1-2	CASSPRTVYGYTF	TGTGCCAGCAGTCCCCGGACAGTCTATGGCTACACCTTC
few	15	TRBV10-3	.	TRBJ2-7	CASSRGGTDPYEQYF	TGTGCCAGCAGCCGAGGGGGGACAGACCCCTACGAGCAGTACTTC
few	12	TRBV4-1	TRBD2	TRBJ2-1	CASSQPGTTQFF	TGCGCCAGCAGCCAACCCGGGACTACACAGTTCTTC
few	14	TRBV6-5	.	TRBJ1-1	CASSWSSQETEAFF	TGTGCCAGCAGTTGGAGCAGCCAAGAGACTGAAGCTTTCTTT
many	15	TRBV7-2	TRBD1	TRBJ1-6	CASSLAGQGSSPLHF	TGTGCCAGCAGCTTAGCGGGACAGGGGAGTTCACCCCTCCACTTT
.	16	TRBV5-1	TRBD1	TRBJ1-6	CASSFSEDRVGSPLHF	TGCGCCAGCAGCTTTTCAGAAGACAGGGTGGGTTCACCCCTCCACTTT
many	13	TRBV29-1	.	TRBJ2-7	CSVGYLGEGEQYF	TGCAGCGTTGGGTATCTGGGAGAGGGCGAGCAGTACTTC
many	14	TRBV7-6	TRBD1	TRBJ1-3	CASSPDRVGNTIYF	TGTGCCAGCAGCCCGGACAGGGTTGGAAACACCATATATTTT
many	16	TRBV4-2	.	TRBJ2-7	CASSQGDGGRSYEQYF	TGTGCCAGCAGCCAAGGAGACGGGGGTCGGTCCTACGAGCAGTACTTC
few	13	TRBV6-6	.	TRBJ1-1	CASTGSLYTEAFF	TGTGCCAGCACCGGCAGTCTGTACACTGAAGCTTTCTTT
.	14	TRBV5-1	.	TRBJ2-7	CASSFEGLSYEQYF	TGCGCCAGCAGCTTCGAGGGGCTCTCCTACGAGCAGTACTTC